A single T cell receptor (beta chain) is shown here with its context. Its antigen is still unknown. The data originate from a study of cytomegalovirus exposure and HLA in healthy donors. The ends were cut back, 1 base at V and 2 bases at J, with 9 bases in the middle. In germline, CDR1 is LNHDA, CDR2 SQIVND (reference sequence). The CDR3 has 15 residues. Points from the study as a whole: Most observed TCR sequences were rare, whereas some public TCRs were detected in many donors. Data from an earlier analysis indicated that most TCR beta V segments were productive either about 87% or about 30% of the time.

The PCR had 60 Vbeta and 13 Jbeta primers. TCRdb's copy holds only in-frame clones and misses some; the assay was immunoSEQ multiplex PCR. There are around 78,000 clones in the sample; about three quarters occur only once, and 1.1% lies in the top ten. The specimen sequenced was PBMCs. The V gene is TRBV19, the J gene TRBJ2-1, with D possibly TRBD1 on 6 matching bases. This receptor was obtained from a male donor in good health and CMV-seronegative. Written as DNA, the CDR3 is TGTGCCAGTAGTATAGGTCAGGGGACCTACAATGAGCAGTTCTTC. It codes for CASSIGQGTYNEQFF.